This TCR beta chain emerged from a study of blood T cell repertoires in COVID-19. Study at large: Samples came from the United States, Italy and Spain, spanning acute and convalescent COVID-19. T cells, B-cell-depleted T cells, or PBMCs supplied cDNA or gDNA.

How the authors handled the data: Cell counts per sample came from amplifying reference gene primers. Assay used: immunoSEQ multiplex PCR; TCRdb lists only in-frame clones, some missing. V, J and clone size are those of that table, while D and trimming were read from the DNA. The data hold roughly 100,000 clones, with about 85% observed a single time. Looked up from germline, CDR1 is LNHDA and CDR2 is SQIVND (reference sequence). The CDR3 loop spans 16 amino acids. V lost 3 bases and J lost 5; bases outside the gene matches: 9. The origin of this receptor is a woman in her 70s with active or convalescent COVID-19. The genes are TRBV19 and TRBJ2-7; TRBD2 matches 11 bases. The sequencing input was peripheral blood. The DNA of the CDR3 is TGTGCCAGTAGTATCAACCTAGCGGGGGGCCTCCACGAGCAGTACTTC. Residues: CASSINLAGGLHEQYF.